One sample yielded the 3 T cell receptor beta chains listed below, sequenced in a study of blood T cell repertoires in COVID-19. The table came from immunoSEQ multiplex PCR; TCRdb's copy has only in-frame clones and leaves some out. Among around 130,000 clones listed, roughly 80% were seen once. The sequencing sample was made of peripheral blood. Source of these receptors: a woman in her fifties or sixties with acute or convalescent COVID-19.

The CDR3 region is CASSLSAGETQYF. In nucleotides, the CDR3 is TGTGCCAGCAGTTTATCGGCAGGGGAGACCCAGTACTTC. The chain recombines TRBV27 with TRBJ2-5; possibly TRBD1 for D (5 bases). This CDR3 contains 13 residues. V lost 0 bases and J 5 bases, leaving 7 bases between the germline ends. Germline loops: CDR1 MNHEY, CDR2 SMNVEV (reference sequence).

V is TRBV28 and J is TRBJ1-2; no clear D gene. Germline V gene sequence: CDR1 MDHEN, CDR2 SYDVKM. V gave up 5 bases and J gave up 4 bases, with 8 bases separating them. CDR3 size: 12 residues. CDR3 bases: TGTGCCAGCAGTCGGGAACCCTATGGCTACACCTTC. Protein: CASSREPYGYTF.

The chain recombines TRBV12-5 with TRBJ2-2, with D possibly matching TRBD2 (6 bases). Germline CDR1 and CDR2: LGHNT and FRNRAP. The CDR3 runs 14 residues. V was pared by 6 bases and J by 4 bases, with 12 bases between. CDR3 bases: TGTGCTAGTGGCAACGGCGGGGCCACCGGGGAGCTGTTTTTT. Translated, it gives CASGNGGATGELFF.